Below, 2 T cell receptor beta chains from the same sample are listed, as sequenced in a study of esophageal squamous cell carcinoma under preoperative chemotherapy. Each CDR3 protein is one row after TCRdb ran MiXCR on the PCR reads. The table has 25,000 to 35,000 distinct CDR3 sequences, under 55% seen once. Indicated time point: before preoperative PTX-NDP chemotherapy. The sample was taken from a patient given preoperative chemotherapy. All receptors derive from a human donor with esophageal squamous cell carcinoma. The donor label of this sample is uncertain.

Notes on this clonotype: An end of the junction does not agree with germline; a read error may underlie this. The V gene is TRBV6-5, the J gene TRBJ2-3; D may be TRBD1 (6 bases). CDR1 and CDR2 from the germline V gene are MNHEY and SVGAGI. The CDR3 loop spans 15 amino acids. CDR3 sequence: CARSHWGRSPDTQYF. CDR3 in DNA: TGTGCCAGGAGTCACTGGGGGCGTAGCCCAGATACCCAGTATTTT.

As concerns this clonotype: The conserved phenylalanine or tryptophan normally closing the CDR3 is absent here, so this likely arose from a read error. The V gene is TRBV7-3, the J gene TRBJ2-5; D possibly matches TRBD1 or TRBD2 (5 bases each). The J call is uncertain, as TRBJ2-1 better fits the DNA end. From germline, CDR1 is SGHTA and CDR2 FQGTGA. The CDR3 contains 15 residues. CDR3 sequence reads: CASSPVGVLGESQFS. The CDR3 nucleotides are TGTGCCAGCTCCCCGGTGGGGGTTTTAGGAGAGTCCCAGTTCTCG.